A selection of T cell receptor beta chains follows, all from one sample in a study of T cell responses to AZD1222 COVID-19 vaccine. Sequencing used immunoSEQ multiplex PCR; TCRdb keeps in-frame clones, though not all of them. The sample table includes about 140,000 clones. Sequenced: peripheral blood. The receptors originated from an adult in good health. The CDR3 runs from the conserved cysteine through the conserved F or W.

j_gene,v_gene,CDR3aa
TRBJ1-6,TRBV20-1,CSASIIGSNSPLHF
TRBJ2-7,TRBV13,CASSQAAGSYEQYF
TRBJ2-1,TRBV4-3,CASSPGTLAGAVNEQFF
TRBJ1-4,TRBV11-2,CASSMRTNEKLFF
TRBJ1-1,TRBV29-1,CSVRTGGFNTEAFF
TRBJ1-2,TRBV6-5,CASSYSTVGATYGYTF
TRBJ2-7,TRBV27,CASSKWGTGYEQYF
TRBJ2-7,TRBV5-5,CASSPRTGEAYEQYF
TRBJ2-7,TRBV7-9,CASSLGGTAYEQYF
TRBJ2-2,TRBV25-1,CASSDDVSTGELFF
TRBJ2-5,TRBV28,CASSSNRGGQETQYF
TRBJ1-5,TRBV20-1,CSATDRGNQPQHF
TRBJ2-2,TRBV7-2,CASSSRLGAGELFF
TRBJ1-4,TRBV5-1,CASSLSTGGNEKLFF
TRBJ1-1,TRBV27,CASSWTGGGNTEAFF
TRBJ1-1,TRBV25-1,CASSEAGQGDYTEAFF
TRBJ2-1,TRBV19,CASSIVVGRGNEQFF
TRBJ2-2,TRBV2,CASRSQRTGELFF
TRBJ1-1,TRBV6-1,CASSEGWAGTEAFF
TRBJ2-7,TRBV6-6,CASSKDRGLYEQYF
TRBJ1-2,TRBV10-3,CAIRGDGIYGYTF
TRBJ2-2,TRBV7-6,CASSKPPAGELFF
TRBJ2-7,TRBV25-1,CASSRTGSSGEQYF
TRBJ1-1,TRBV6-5,CASGTGANTEAFF
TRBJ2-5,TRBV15,CATSRDPSGGETQYF